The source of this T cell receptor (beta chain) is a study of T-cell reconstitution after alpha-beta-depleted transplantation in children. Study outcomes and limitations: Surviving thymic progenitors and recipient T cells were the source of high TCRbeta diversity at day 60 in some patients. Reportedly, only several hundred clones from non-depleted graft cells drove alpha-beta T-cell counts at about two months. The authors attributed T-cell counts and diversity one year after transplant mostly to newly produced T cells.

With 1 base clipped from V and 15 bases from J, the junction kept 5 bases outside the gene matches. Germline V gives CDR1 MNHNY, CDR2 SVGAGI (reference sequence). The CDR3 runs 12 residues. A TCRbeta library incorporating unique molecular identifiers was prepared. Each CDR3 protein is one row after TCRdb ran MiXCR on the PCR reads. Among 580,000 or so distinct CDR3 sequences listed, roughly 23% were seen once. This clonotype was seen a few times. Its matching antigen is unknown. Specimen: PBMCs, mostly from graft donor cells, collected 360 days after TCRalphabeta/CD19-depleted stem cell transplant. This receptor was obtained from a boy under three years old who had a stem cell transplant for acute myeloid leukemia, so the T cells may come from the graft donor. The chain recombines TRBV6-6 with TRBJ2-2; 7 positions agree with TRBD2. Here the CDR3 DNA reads TGTGCCAGCAGTTACTGGGGGGGTGAGGTGTTTTTT. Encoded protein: CASSYWGGEVFF.